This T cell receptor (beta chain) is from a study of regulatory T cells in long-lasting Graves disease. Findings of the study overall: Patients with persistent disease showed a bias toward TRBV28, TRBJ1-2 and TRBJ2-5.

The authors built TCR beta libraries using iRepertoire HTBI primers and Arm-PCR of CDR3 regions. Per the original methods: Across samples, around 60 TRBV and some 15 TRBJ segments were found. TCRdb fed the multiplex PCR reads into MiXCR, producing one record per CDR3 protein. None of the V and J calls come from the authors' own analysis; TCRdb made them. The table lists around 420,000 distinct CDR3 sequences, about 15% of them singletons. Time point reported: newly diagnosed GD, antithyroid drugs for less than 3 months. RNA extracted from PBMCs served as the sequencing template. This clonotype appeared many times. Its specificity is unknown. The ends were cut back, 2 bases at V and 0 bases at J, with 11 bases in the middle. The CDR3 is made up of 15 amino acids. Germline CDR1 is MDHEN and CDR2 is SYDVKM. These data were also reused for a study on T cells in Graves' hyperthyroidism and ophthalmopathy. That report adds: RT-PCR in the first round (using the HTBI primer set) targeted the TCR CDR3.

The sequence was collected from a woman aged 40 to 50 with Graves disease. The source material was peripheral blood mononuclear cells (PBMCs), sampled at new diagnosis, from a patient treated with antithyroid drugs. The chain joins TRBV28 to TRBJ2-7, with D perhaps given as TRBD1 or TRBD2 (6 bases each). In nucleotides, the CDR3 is TGTGCCAGCAGTTTAATAACGGGGGCCTCCTACGAGCAGTACTTC. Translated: CASSLITGASYEQYF.